The clone carrying this TCR beta chain was seen a single time. Antigen specificity is unknown. The data were taken from a study of blood T cells in healthy people across ages. Using a J-beta primer mix together with a sample-barcoded 5' primer, a second PCR was run for roughly 7 to 12 cycles. Every sample gave at least 2.5 million paired-end reads containing CDR3. TCRdb fed the 5' RACE reads into MiXCR, producing one record per CDR3 protein. The table lists more than 800,000 distinct CDR3 sequences, 25% to 35% of them singletons, with roughly 17% in the top ten. Peripheral blood was drawn, about 9.7 milliliters per donor. The CDR3 spans 14 residues. Per the germline V gene, CDR1 is DFQATT and CDR2 is SNEGSKA (reference sequence). Study-level results: The fall in TCR beta diversity per million T cells was roughly linear with age. Not knowing donor CMV status may have confounded expanded clonotype changes.

V gene TRBV20-1 combines with J gene TRBJ2-1; no definite D call. The end of the DNA aligns better with TRBJ2-7, so the J call may be wrong. Sequenced input: blood. The receptor comes from a woman at least 80 years old in good health. CDR3 residues: CSATQGFPSYEQYF. DNA for the CDR3: TGCAGTGCTACACAAGGTTTTCCTTCCTACGAGCAGTACTTC.